What follows are 16 T cell receptor beta chains derived from one specimen sequenced in a study of CD8 T cells in Susac syndrome. Random-hexamer reverse transcription was applied to roughly 0.5 to 1 ug RNA. One entry per CDR3 protein results from TCRdb running MiXCR on the immunoSEQ multiplex PCR reads. Seen here are 250,000 to 300,000 distinct CDR3 sequences, 70% to 90% observed once, and the top ten hold over 0.095%. Sequenced input: CD8+ T cells from PBMCs. Receptors originate from a human donor with multiple sclerosis.

The V and J genes are TRBV10-3 and TRBJ2-1, with D hard to call. The CDR3 spans 10 residues. CDR1 is ENHRY, CDR2 SYGVKD, per germline. V was clipped by 3 bases and J by 9 bases, with 3 bases between them. The CDR3 reads CAISDGEQFF. The CDR3 coding sequence is TGTGCCATCAGTGACGGTGAGCAGTTCTTC.

This chain connects TRBV3-1 to TRBJ2-5; 12 bases map to TRBD2. This CDR3 comprises 16 residues. Trimming cost V 2 bases and J 5 bases; bases outside gene matches: 6. CDR1 and CDR2 from the germline V gene are LGHDT and YNNKEL (reference sequence). The CDR3 region has the DNA TGTGCCAGCAGCCAACGTCGGCTAGCGGGAGGGGAGACCCAGTACTTC. This sequence encodes CASSQRRLAGGETQYF.

The chain joins TRBV5-8 to TRBJ2-1; D is unresolved. Trimming took off 0 bases at V and 4 bases at J, with 11 bases between the two ends. This CDR3 is 15 amino acids long. CDR1 SGHTS and CDR2 YDEGEE come from the germline V gene. The CDR3 coding sequence is TGTGCCAGCAGCTTGGCCCACGGGTCGTACAATGAGCAGTTCTTC. Translated: CASSLAHGSYNEQFF.

This clonotype came up once. J is TRBJ1-1 and V is TRBV6-5; D not certain. The germline gives CDR1 MNHEY, CDR2 SVGAGI. The CDR3 spans 13 residues. Trimming took off 6 bases at V and 1 base at J, with 9 bases between the two ends. The CDR3 loop reads CASRPGKNTEAFF. The DNA for the CDR3 is TGTGCCAGCAGACCCGGGAAGAACACTGAAGCTTTCTTT.

This clonotype was observed once. J is TRBJ1-2 and V is TRBV7-9; no reliable D call. This CDR3 has 13 residues. Germline-derived CDR1 and CDR2 are SEHNR and FQNEAQ (reference sequence). V lost 4 bases to trimming and J lost 8 bases, with 14 bases between them. CDR3 nucleotides: TGTGCCAGCAGCTCTGTTCGCGTTCACGGCTACACCTTC. It translates to CASSSVRVHGYTF.

The V gene is TRBV2, the J gene TRBJ2-2; no firm D call. This CDR3 has 15 amino acids. With 6 bases removed from V and 5 bases from J, the gap between germline ends came to 16 bases. In germline, CDR1 is SNHLY, CDR2 FYNNEI. As DNA, the CDR3 is TGTGCCAGCAGCCCAAGCCGGTCAGTAACCGGGGAGCTGTTTTTT. It is translated as CASSPSRSVTGELFF.

The CDR3 DNA is TGTGCCAGCAGTTTTGGGGGCCCCTCGAGGGAGCAGTTCTTC. Protein: CASSFGGPSREQFF. V usage is TRBV27 and J usage is TRBJ2-1; a weak D match, TRBD1 (6 bases). Germline loops: CDR1 MNHEY, CDR2 SMNVEV (reference sequence). The CDR3 has 14 residues. Trimming pared 3 bases from V and 10 bases from J, leaving 16 bases between.

The V and J genes are TRBV28 and TRBJ2-7; D possibly corresponds to TRBD2 (6 bases). Trimming removed 3 bases at V and 2 bases at J, with 14 bases between. In germline, CDR1 is MDHEN, CDR2 SYDVKM. The CDR3 consists of 15 residues. CDR3 DNA: TGTGCCAGCAGTTTTACGGGGGAACCTCCCTACGAGCAGTACTTC. Protein sequence: CASSFTGEPPYEQYF. The complete variable domain, with remaining parts taken from reference TRBV28 and TRBJ2-7, reads DVKVTQSSRYLVKRTGEKVFLECVQDMDHENMFWYRQDPGLGLRLIYFSYDVKMKEKGDIPEGYSVSREKKERFSLILESASTNQTSMYLCASSFTGEPPYEQYFGPGTRLTVT.

This clonotype was seen a few times. The rearrangement joins TRBV6-5 to TRBJ2-1; 11 nucleotides match TRBD2. The CDR3 has 17 residues. CDR1 is MNHEY and CDR2 is SVGAGI in the germline V gene. The ends lost 0 bases at V and 9 bases at J; junction bases unmatched: 10. CDR3 in amino acids: CASSYSISGREVVEQFF. Written as DNA, the CDR3 is TGTGCCAGCAGTTACTCGATTAGCGGGAGGGAGGTGGTTGAGCAGTTCTTC.

This chain connects TRBV7-2 to TRBJ1-1; D is ambiguous. V was cut by 5 bases and J by 2 bases, with 15 bases left in between. The CDR3 has 15 residues. Germline CDR1 is SGHTA and CDR2 is FQGNSA. CDR3 DNA: TGTGCCAGCAGCCCCCCGACGGATTATAACACTGAAGCTTTCTTT. Translation gives CASSPPTDYNTEAFF.

The J gene is TRBJ1-4, the V gene TRBV7-9, with 9 nucleotides matching TRBD1. V lost 5 bases to trimming and J lost 11 bases; unmatched junction nucleotides: 9. This CDR3 comprises 14 residues. CDR1 and CDR2 (germline): SEHNR, FQNEAQ (reference sequence). The CDR3 region has the DNA TGTGCCAGCAGCCCCTCGGGACAGGGATGGAAACTGTTTTTT. This gives the protein CASSPSGQGWKLFF.

The chain couples TRBV12-3 or TRBV12-4 to TRBJ2-5; 7 bases map to TRBD1. The CDR3 covers 14 residues. The ends lost 6 bases at V and 5 bases at J; junction bases unmatched: 9. The CDR3 DNA follows: TGTGCCAGCAGACTTAACAGGGGTTACGAGACCCAGTACTTC. Amino acids: CASRLNRGYETQYF.

The J gene is TRBJ1-2, the V gene TRBV6-6; possibly TRBD1 for D (5 bases). The CDR3 is 13 amino acids. Germline assignment: CDR1 MNHNY and CDR2 SVGAGI (reference sequence). V was cut by 6 bases and J by 5 bases, with 13 bases left in between. The CDR3 DNA sequence: TGTGCCAGCAGCCCCGGGGGTCTTTATGGCTACACCTTC. Protein product: CASSPGGLYGYTF.

A few counts support this clonotype. The rearrangement links TRBV7-6 to TRBJ1-1; the D is unclear. V was pared by 3 bases and J by 3 bases, with 11 bases between. The CDR3 consists of 14 residues. Germline V gene sequence: CDR1 SGHVS, CDR2 FNYEAQ. DNA of the CDR3: TGTGCCAGCAGCTTTGTACCCCTGGACACTGAAGCTTTCTTT. Residues: CASSFVPLDTEAFF.

This clonotype was recorded once. This chain joins TRBV27 and TRBJ2-7; no definite D call. With 8 bases removed from V and 0 bases from J, the gap between germline ends came to 11 bases. Per germline, CDR1 MNHEY and CDR2 SMNVEV (reference sequence). The CDR3 totals 13 residues. CDR3 DNA sequence: TGTGCCAGCGGATGGCCGAGCTCCTACGAGCAGTACTTC. Translation gives CASGWPSSYEQYF.

This chain uses TRBV5-4 with TRBJ2-1; D remains ambiguous. V was cut by 3 bases and J by 6 bases, with 10 bases left in between. CDR1 is SGHNT, CDR2 YYREEE, per germline (reference sequence). The CDR3 loop spans 13 amino acids. CDR3: CASSSRLFNEQFF. DNA of the CDR3: TGTGCCAGCAGCTCGAGGCTTTTCAATGAGCAGTTCTTC.